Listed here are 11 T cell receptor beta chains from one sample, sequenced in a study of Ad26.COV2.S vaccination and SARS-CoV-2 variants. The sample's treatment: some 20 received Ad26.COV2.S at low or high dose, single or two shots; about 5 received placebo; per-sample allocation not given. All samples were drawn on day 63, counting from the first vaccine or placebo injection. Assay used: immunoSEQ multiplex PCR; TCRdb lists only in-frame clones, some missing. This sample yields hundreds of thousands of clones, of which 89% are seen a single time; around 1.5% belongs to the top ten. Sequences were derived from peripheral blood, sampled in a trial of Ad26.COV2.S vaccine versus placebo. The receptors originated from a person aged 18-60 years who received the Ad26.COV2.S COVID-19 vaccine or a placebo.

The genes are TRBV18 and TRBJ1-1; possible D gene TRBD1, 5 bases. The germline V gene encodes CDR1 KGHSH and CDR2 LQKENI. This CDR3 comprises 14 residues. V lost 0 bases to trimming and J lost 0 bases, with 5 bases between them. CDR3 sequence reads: CASSPPGVNTEAFF. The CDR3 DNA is TGTGCCAGCTCACCACCGGGGGTGAACACTGAAGCTTTCTTT.

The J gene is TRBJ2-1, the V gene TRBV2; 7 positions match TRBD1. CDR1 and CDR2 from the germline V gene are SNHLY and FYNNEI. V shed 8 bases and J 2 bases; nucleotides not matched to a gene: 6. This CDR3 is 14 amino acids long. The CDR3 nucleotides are TGTGCCAGCCCCAGGGGGTCTACCTACAATGAGCAGTTCTTC. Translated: CASPRGSTYNEQFF. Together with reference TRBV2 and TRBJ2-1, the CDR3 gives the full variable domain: EPEVTQTPSHQVTQMGQEVILRCVPISNHLYFYWYRQILGQKVEFLVSFYNNEISEKSEIFDDQFSVERPDGSNFTLKIRSTKLEDSAMYFCASPRGSTYNEQFFGPGTRLTVL.

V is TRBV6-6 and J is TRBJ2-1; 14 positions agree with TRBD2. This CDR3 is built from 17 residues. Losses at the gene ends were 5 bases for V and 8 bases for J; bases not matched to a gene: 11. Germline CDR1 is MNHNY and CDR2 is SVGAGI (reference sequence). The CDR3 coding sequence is TGTGCCAGCAGTCATGGGACTAGCGGGGGCCGGAGTGATGAGCAGTTCTTC. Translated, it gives CASSHGTSGGRSDEQFF.

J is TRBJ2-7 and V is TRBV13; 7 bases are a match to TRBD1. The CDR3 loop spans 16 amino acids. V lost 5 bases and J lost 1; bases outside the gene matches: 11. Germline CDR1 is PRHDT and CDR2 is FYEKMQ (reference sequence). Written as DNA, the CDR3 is TGTGCCAGCAGCACGAAAACAGGGGTGGTATCCTACGAGCAGTACTTC. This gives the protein CASSTKTGVVSYEQYF. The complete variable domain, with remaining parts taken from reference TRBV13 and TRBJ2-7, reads AAGVIQSPRHLIKEKRETATLKCYPIPRHDTVYWYQQGPGQDPQFLISFYEKMQSDKGSIPDRFSAQQFSDYHSELNMSSLELGDSALYFCASSTKTGVVSYEQYFGPGTRLTVT.

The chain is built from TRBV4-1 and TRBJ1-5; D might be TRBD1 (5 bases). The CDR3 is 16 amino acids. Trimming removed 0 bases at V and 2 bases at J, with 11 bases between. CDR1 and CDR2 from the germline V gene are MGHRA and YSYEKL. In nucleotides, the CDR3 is TGCGCCAGCAGCCAAGATCCCCAGGGCCGCAATCAGCCCCAGCATTTT. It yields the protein CASSQDPQGRNQPQHF.

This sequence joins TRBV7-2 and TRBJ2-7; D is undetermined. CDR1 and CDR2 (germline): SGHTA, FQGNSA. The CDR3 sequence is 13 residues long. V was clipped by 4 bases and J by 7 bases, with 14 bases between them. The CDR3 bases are TGTGCCAGCAGCTACTACGTGGGTGGGGAGCAGTACTTC. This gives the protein CASSYYVGGEQYF.

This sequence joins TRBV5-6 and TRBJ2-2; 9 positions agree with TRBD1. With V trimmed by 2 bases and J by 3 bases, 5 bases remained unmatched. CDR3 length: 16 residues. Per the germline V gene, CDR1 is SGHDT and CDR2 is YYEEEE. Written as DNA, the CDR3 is TGTGCCAGCAGCTTACTGGGACAGGGTTACACCGGGGAGCTGTTTTTT. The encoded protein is CASSLLGQGYTGELFF.

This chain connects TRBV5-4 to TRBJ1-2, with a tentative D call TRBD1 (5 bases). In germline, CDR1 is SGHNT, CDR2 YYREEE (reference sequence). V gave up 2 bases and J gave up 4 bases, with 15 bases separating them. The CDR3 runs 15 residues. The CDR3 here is CASSLDRQGPYGYTF. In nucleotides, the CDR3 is TGTGCCAGCAGCTTAGATAGGCAGGGCCCCTATGGCTACACCTTC.

The CDR3 DNA follows: TGTGCCAGCAGCCTTCGTACGGGGGGCAAAAACATTCAGTACTTC. Translated, it gives CASSLRTGGKNIQYF. The chain combines TRBV14 with TRBJ2-4; 7 bases match TRBD2. Germline values: CDR1 SGHDN, CDR2 FVKESK. CDR3 size: 15 residues. The V segment lost 4 bases and the J segment 3 bases; nucleotides outside the gene matches: 6. Complete variable domain (other parts from reference TRBV14 and TRBJ2-4): EAGVTQFPSHSVIEKGQTVTLRCDPISGHDNLYWYRRVMGKEIKFLLHFVKESKQDESGMPNNRFLAERTGGTYSTLKVQPAELEDSGVYFCASSLRTGGKNIQYFGAGTRLSVL.

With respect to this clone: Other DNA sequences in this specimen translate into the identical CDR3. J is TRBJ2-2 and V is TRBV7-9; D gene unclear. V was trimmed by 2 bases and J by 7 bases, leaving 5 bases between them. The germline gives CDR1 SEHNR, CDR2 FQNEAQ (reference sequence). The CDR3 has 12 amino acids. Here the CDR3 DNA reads TGTGCCAGCAGCTTAACCAACGGGGAGCTGTTTTTT. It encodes CASSLTNGELFF.

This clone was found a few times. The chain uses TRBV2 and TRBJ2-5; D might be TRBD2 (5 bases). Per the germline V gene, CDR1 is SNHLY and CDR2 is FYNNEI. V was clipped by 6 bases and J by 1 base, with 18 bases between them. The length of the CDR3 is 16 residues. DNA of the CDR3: TGTGCCAGCAGCGCCTTGGGGTCGAGCGGCCAAGAGACCCAGTACTTC. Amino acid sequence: CASSALGSSGQETQYF.